This T cell receptor (beta chain) originates from a study of Graves' ophthalmopathy and Graves' hyperthyroidism. Overall study findings and caveats: Blood samples also showed most expanded thyroid clonotypes exceeding 0.001 frequency. For separating ophthalmopathy from stable hyperthyroidism, a 13-signature model gave 85% to 90% sensitivity and about 82% specificity.

This clonotype was seen at least ten times. Antigen specificity is unknown. RNA transcripts were the source from which TCR beta CDR3 regions were amplified. Second-round multiplex PCR followed a first-round RT-PCR using HTBI primers. MiXCR, applied by TCRdb to the multiplex PCR reads, yields one record per CDR3 protein. The sample includes 1 million to 1.3 million distinct CDR3 sequences, 35% to 40% seen only once; the top ten take 11%. Hyperthyroidism in these 18- to 65-year-old patients was newly diagnosed, lasting under 2 months. The sample taken for sequencing was peripheral blood or thyroid tissue (not recorded which). The TCR sequence derives from an adult man with Graves' hyperthyroidism.

The CDR3 DNA follows: TGTGCCAGCAGTCAATGGCTAGCTCGTACCGGGGAGCTGTTTTTT. This encodes CASSQWLARTGELFF. The J gene is TRBJ2-2, the V gene TRBV7-2; a possible D gene is TRBD2 (5 bases). Deletions cut 6 bases from V and 5 bases from J, with 16 bases between. Germline CDR1 SGHTA, CDR2 FQGNSA. The CDR3 extends over 15 amino acids.